A selection of T cell receptor beta chains follows, all from one sample in a study of T cell responses to AZD1222 COVID-19 vaccine. Sequencing used immunoSEQ multiplex PCR; TCRdb keeps in-frame clones, though not all of them. The sample shows over 95,000 clones, roughly 89% of them seen only once. The source was peripheral blood, collected on day 0 of AZD1222 vaccination. The receptors were gathered from an adult in good health. CDR3s include the opening cysteine and the closing phenylalanine or tryptophan. D genes are given only for firm matches. The size of a clone is reported for some rows only, either as once, few or many, or as a class for expanded clones.

CDR3 length	V gene	clone size	D gene	J gene	CDR3 DNA	CDR3 protein
13	TRBV29-1	NA	TRBD1	TRBJ2-1	TGCAGCGCGGACAGGGGTGTCGGGAATGAGCAGTTCTTC	CSADRGVGNEQFF
15	TRBV24-1	NA	NA	TRBJ2-1	TGTGCCACCAGTGATCCGACGCGAGGGTACAATGAGCAGTTCTTC	CATSDPTRGYNEQFF
13	TRBV3-1/TRBV3-2	NA	NA	TRBJ1-2	TGTGCCAGCAGCCAAAGCAAGAACTATGGCTACACCTTC	CASSQSKNYGYTF
13	TRBV7-2	once	NA	TRBJ1-1	TGTGCCAGCAGCTTGGACAGATCCACTGAAGCTTTCTTT	CASSLDRSTEAFF
13	TRBV25-1	NA	NA	TRBJ2-7	TGTGCCGCAGGCGGCGGGGAAGCCGACGAGCAGTACTTC	CAAGGGEADEQYF
11	TRBV24-1	NA	NA	TRBJ2-1	TGTGCCACAGGGTTGGTCAATGAGCAGTTCTTC	CATGLVNEQFF
13	TRBV11-1	NA	NA	TRBJ2-2	TGTGCCAGCAGACAACCCCCCAGCGGGGAGCTGTTTTTT	CASRQPPSGELFF
15	TRBV4-2	once	TRBD2	TRBJ2-1	TGTGCCAGCAGCCAAGTAGCGGGAGGGCCGGGTGAGCAGTTCTTC	CASSQVAGGPGEQFF
13	TRBV7-2	NA	NA	TRBJ2-3	TGTGCCAGCAGCCTTCGGCTTATAGATACGCAGTATTTT	CASSLRLIDTQYF
14	TRBV27	NA	TRBD1	TRBJ1-6	TGTGCCAGCAGTTTAGACAGGGGGAATTCACCCCTCCACTTT	CASSLDRGNSPLHF
14	TRBV7-9	NA	NA	TRBJ1-1	TGTGCCAGCAGCGATGACAGAAGAACCGCTGAAGCTTTCTTT	CASSDDRRTAEAFF
13	TRBV7-2	NA	NA	TRBJ1-5	TGTGCCAGCAGCTTCCCACATGATCAGCCCCAGCATTTT	CASSFPHDQPQHF
12	TRBV28	NA	NA	TRBJ1-1	TGTGCCAGCAGGCCCACGGGCACTGAAGCTTTCTTT	CASRPTGTEAFF
16	TRBV4-2	once	NA	TRBJ2-5	TGTGCCAGCAGCCAAGAGGACAGGAGGGGGCAAGAGACCCAGTACTTC	CASSQEDRRGQETQYF
14	TRBV30	NA	TRBD1	TRBJ1-5	TGTGCCTGGAGTCGACAGGGAGGTTATCAGCCCCAGCATTTT	CAWSRQGGYQPQHF
13	TRBV28	NA	NA	TRBJ2-7	TGTGCCAGCAGTTGGATTGGGACACCTGAGCAGTACTTC	CASSWIGTPEQYF
15	TRBV4-3	NA	NA	TRBJ1-5	TGCGCCAGCAGCTCCGGGATGGGGGGGGGTCAGCCCCAGCATTTT	CASSSGMGGGQPQHF
16	TRBV4-1	NA	TRBD2	TRBJ2-1	TGCGCCAGCAGCCAGCGGACTAGCGGGAGTAGCAATGAGCAGTTCTTC	CASSQRTSGSSNEQFF
17	TRBV5-4	NA	TRBD2	TRBJ2-1	TGTGCCAGCAGCCCCGGAGGAGTAGCGGGATCTGGCGATGAGCAGTTCTTC	CASSPGGVAGSGDEQFF
13	TRBV5-1	NA	NA	TRBJ2-7	TGCGCCAGCAGCTTGGACCGGGCCTACGAGCAGTACTTC	CASSLDRAYEQYF
12	TRBV5-6	NA	NA	TRBJ1-2	TGTGCCAGCAGCATGGACAGCTATGGCTACACCTTC	CASSMDSYGYTF
16	TRBV4-3	NA	NA	TRBJ2-3	TGCGCCAGCAGCCTAGGACTTCCGGCCGCCACAGATACGCAGTATTTT	CASSLGLPAATDTQYF
15	TRBV28	NA	TRBD1	TRBJ2-3	TGTGCCAGCAACCGACCGACAGGGTCGCGACCGACGCAGTATTTT	CASNRPTGSRPTQYF
15	TRBV21-1	NA	NA	TRBJ2-3	TGTGCCAGCAGTGATCCTAGCGGGGCCATGGTGACGCAGTATTTT	CASSDPSGAMVTQYF
15	TRBV7-2	NA	TRBD1	TRBJ1-5	TGTGCCAGCAGCCTTAGACAGGGCATCAATCAGCCCCAGCATTTT	CASSLRQGINQPQHF
14	TRBV19	NA	NA	TRBJ1-1	TGTGCCAGTAGTATCCAGGGAGGTCTTGCTGAAGCTTTCTTT	CASSIQGGLAEAFF
17	TRBV5-4	NA	TRBD2	TRBJ2-3	TGTGCCAGCAGCTTAGGCGGGAGGGCCGTGAGCACAGATACGCAGTATTTT	CASSLGGRAVSTDTQYF
15	TRBV6-2/TRBV6-3	NA	TRBD1	TRBJ2-1	TGTGCCAGCAGTTACTGGACAGGGGGATCCAATGAGCAGTTCTTC	CASSYWTGGSNEQFF
15	TRBV28	few	NA	TRBJ2-1	TGTGCCAGCAGGTTTCAAACGGGACTCCCCAATGAGCAGTTCTTC	CASRFQTGLPNEQFF
12	TRBV15	NA	NA	TRBJ1-6	TGTGCCACCAGTTTAAGGAATTCACCCCTCCACTTT	CATSLRNSPLHF
14	TRBV6-1	NA	NA	TRBJ1-5	TGTGCCAGCAGTGAAGCGAGGGCCCTGCAGCCCCAGCATTTT	CASSEARALQPQHF
13	TRBV24-1	NA	TRBD2	TRBJ2-3	TGTGCCACCAGTGTAAGCGGGGCAGATACGCAGTATTTT	CATSVSGADTQYF
14	TRBV5-1	NA	NA	TRBJ2-3	TGCGCCAGCCGCTCTGCCGACAGCACAGATACGCAGTATTTT	CASRSADSTDTQYF
15	TRBV6-5	NA	NA	TRBJ1-5	TGTGCCAGCAGCTCTACCGGGGACCTCGCTCTGCCCCAGCATTTT	CASSSTGDLALPQHF
22	TRBV21-1	NA	NA	TRBJ1-5	TGTGCCAGCAGCAAAAAAAAGGGACAACTGGACAGGGGAAACTATAGCAATCAGCCCCAGCATTTT	CASSKKKGQLDRGNYSNQPQHF
11	TRBV20-1	NA	NA	TRBJ2-1	TGCAGTGCCTCCCGGAACAATGAGCAGTTCTTC	CSASRNNEQFF
13	TRBV28	NA	NA	TRBJ1-2	TGTGCCAGCAGCGCAGGGTCCGGCTATGGCTACACCTTC	CASSAGSGYGYTF